One and the same sample provided the 13 T cell receptor beta chains below, sequenced in a study of identifying expanded T cells in peripheral blood. The assay was immunoSEQ multiplex PCR, and TCRdb's table has in-frame clones only and misses some. The sample includes under 150,000 clones, less than 90% of them seen just once. Sequencing was done on a sample of blood. The receptors originated from a person between 18 and 75 years old in good health.

The J gene is TRBJ2-1, the V gene TRBV18, with a possible D match to TRBD1 (6 bases). V dropped 4 bases and J dropped 5 bases, with 12 bases sitting between them. This CDR3 is 14 amino acids long. Germline assignment: CDR1 KGHSH and CDR2 LQKENI. In DNA, the CDR3 is TGTGCCAGCTCACTCCGTAGGGACAACAATGAGCAGTTCTTC. This codes for CASSLRRDNNEQFF.

The table lists this clone with a few counts. J is TRBJ2-1 and V is TRBV4-3; 7 bases fit TRBD2. CDR1 and CDR2 from the germline V gene are LGHNA and YSLEER. The CDR3 is 12 residues long. V trimming: 4 bases; J trimming: 10 bases; junction bases outside the gene matches: 4. The CDR3 region has the DNA TGCGCCAGCAGCCGGGGGGGAAGGGAGCAGTTCTTC. The encoded protein is CASSRGGREQFF.

The chain uses TRBV11-2 and TRBJ2-3; the D is unclear. The length of the CDR3 is 14 residues. V was trimmed by 3 bases and J by 4 bases, leaving 11 bases between them. CDR1 and CDR2 (germline): SGHAT, FQNNGV. The CDR3 region is CASSFPIVADTQYF. In DNA form, the CDR3 reads TGTGCCAGCAGCTTCCCCATAGTTGCAGATACGCAGTATTTT.

V and J are TRBV30 and TRBJ2-3; 9 bases match TRBD2. J lost 6 bases, V lost 2 bases, and 9 bases had no gene match. This CDR3 region has 15 residues. Per germline, CDR1 GTSNPN and CDR2 SVGIG (reference sequence). The CDR3 DNA reads TGTGCCTGGAGTTTAGCGGGGGCCTCCGGGGATACGCAGTATTTT. Its translation: CAWSLAGASGDTQYF.

V usage is TRBV4-2 and J usage is TRBJ2-1, with TRBD2 matching 12 bases. The trim removed 1 base at V and 7 bases at J, leaving 8 bases unmatched. This CDR3 comprises 17 residues. CDR1 and CDR2 (germline): LGHNA, YNFKEQ. CDR3 protein: CASSQGPSGGALNEQFF. The CDR3 DNA sequence: TGTGCCAGCAGCCAAGGGCCTAGCGGGGGGGCGCTTAATGAGCAGTTCTTC.

The chain carries TRBV5-4 and TRBJ2-3, with 7 positions matching TRBD1. The germline CDR1 and CDR2 sequences are SGHNT and YYREEE (reference sequence). J gave up 5 bases and V 1 base, and 10 bases lay outside the gene matches. CDR3 length: 16 amino acids. The CDR3 DNA reads as TGTGCCAGCAGCTTGTCCCCTACTAACAGGGGAGATACGCAGTATTTT. Translating it yields CASSLSPTNRGDTQYF. The full variable domain, in which reference TRBV5-4 and TRBJ2-3 provide the parts outside the CDR3, is ETGVTQSPTHLIKTRGQQVTLRCSSQSGHNTVSWYQQALGQGPQFIFQYYREEENGRGNFPPRFSGLQFPNYSSELNVNALELDDSALYLCASSLSPTNRGDTQYFGPGTRLTVL.

V and J are TRBV5-4 and TRBJ2-1; TRBD2 aligns across 11 bases. V dropped 1 base and J dropped 8; count of bases not matched to a gene: 11. The CDR3 covers 17 residues. Germline values: CDR1 SGHNT, CDR2 YYREEE (reference sequence). The CDR3 coding sequence is TGTGCCAGCAGCTTGCCCAAACTAGCGGGAGCGGAAGATGAGCAGTTCTTC. It is translated as CASSLPKLAGAEDEQFF.

The rearrangement joins TRBV19 to TRBJ2-5; 9 bases agree with TRBD2. The V segment lost 3 bases and the J segment 0 bases; nucleotides outside the gene matches: 5. CDR3 length: 16 amino acids. Germline-derived CDR1 and CDR2 are LNHDA and SQIVND (reference sequence). The CDR3 DNA sequence: TGTGCCAGTAGTATTGGGAGACTAGCGGACCAAGAGACCCAGTACTTC. It codes for CASSIGRLADQETQYF. The variable domain in full, with the rest retrieved from reference TRBV19 and TRBJ2-5, is DGGITQSPKYLFRKEGQNVTLSCEQNLNHDAMYWYRQDPGQGLRLIYYSQIVNDFQKGDIAEGYSVSREKKESFPLTVTSAQKNPTAFYLCASSIGRLADQETQYFGPGTRLLVL.

The chain couples TRBV4-3 to TRBJ2-2; D remains unclear. The CDR3 is made up of 17 amino acids. Trimming pared 1 base from V and 2 bases from J, leaving 14 bases between. Germline V gene sequence: CDR1 LGHNA, CDR2 YSLEER. The CDR3 DNA follows: TGCGCCAGCAGCCAAGGGGTTATCCAGTTCAACACCGGGGAGCTGTTTTTT. This codes for CASSQGVIQFNTGELFF.

This chain links TRBV19 with TRBJ1-1; D is ambiguous. This CDR3 spans 15 amino acids. Germline loops: CDR1 LNHDA, CDR2 SQIVND (reference sequence). The V and J ends lost 3 bases and 0 bases respectively, with 11 bases between them. This CDR3 reads CASSIFPDLNTEAFF. In DNA form, the CDR3 reads TGTGCCAGTAGTATTTTCCCAGACTTGAACACTGAAGCTTTCTTT.

This clone showed up just once. The chain uses TRBV11-1 and TRBJ2-1; 16 bases match TRBD2. Unmatched junction bases numbered 3, after V lost 1 base and J lost 9 bases. Germline CDR1 reads SGHAT; CDR2 reads FQDESV (reference sequence). The CDR3 is 16 residues long. CDR3 sequence (DNA): TGTGCCAGCAGCTTAGGTGGGACTAGCGGGAGGGTTGAGCAGTTCTTC. Translation: CASSLGGTSGRVEQFF.

The chain employs TRBV2 and TRBJ1-2, with no clear D. V was pared by 8 bases and J by 0 bases, with 19 bases between. This CDR3 spans 16 amino acids. Germline CDR1 and CDR2: SNHLY and FYNNEI. The CDR3 spells CASAVGGGRANYGYTF. The CDR3 coding sequence is TGTGCCAGCGCCGTGGGCGGCGGCCGGGCTAACTATGGCTACACCTTC.

V and J are TRBV19 and TRBJ2-4, with D uncertain. Germline lookup yields CDR1 LNHDA and CDR2 SQIVND (reference sequence). V was trimmed by 3 bases and J by 0 bases, leaving 9 bases between them. The CDR3 runs 15 residues. CDR3 DNA: TGTGCCAGTAGTATCCCCACCACAGCCAAAAACATTCAGTACTTC. Protein: CASSIPTTAKNIQYF.